This record looks at one TCR beta chain sequence and its context. For blood RNA, unsorted whole blood served as the source, and germline DNA was extracted too. This record belongs to a study of tumor-infiltrating lymphocytes in primary liver carcinoma. Study background: Every sample contained roughly 3.5 to 7.13 million productive TCRbeta reads, and these numbers were similar from one tissue type to another.

The authors made TCR beta cDNA from around 500 ng total RNA with a constant-region primer. Nested multiplex PCR, run for three rounds with slightly modified ARM-PCR, yielded TCR beta libraries. Amplification in the first two PCR rounds was performed using TRBV1-TRBV30 forward primers and a C-beta reverse primer for around 9 cycles each. TCRdb passed the multiplex PCR reads through MiXCR, listing each CDR3 protein once. The sample records 150,000 to 200,000 distinct CDR3 sequences, 60% being singletons. Germline V gene sequence: CDR1 MNHEY, CDR2 SVGAGI. Trimming pared 6 bases from V and 4 bases from J, leaving 15 bases between. This CDR3 region has 14 residues.

This receptor was identified in a man between 40 and 49 years old with primary liver carcinoma and hepatitis B virus infection. The chain recombines TRBV6-5 with TRBJ1-2; perhaps TRBD1 as D (5 bases). The sample comprised peripheral blood. For the CDR3, the DNA is TGTGCCAGCAGCTCCATGGGGGGTTCCTATGGCTACACCTTC. Amino acid sequence: CASSSMGGSYGYTF.